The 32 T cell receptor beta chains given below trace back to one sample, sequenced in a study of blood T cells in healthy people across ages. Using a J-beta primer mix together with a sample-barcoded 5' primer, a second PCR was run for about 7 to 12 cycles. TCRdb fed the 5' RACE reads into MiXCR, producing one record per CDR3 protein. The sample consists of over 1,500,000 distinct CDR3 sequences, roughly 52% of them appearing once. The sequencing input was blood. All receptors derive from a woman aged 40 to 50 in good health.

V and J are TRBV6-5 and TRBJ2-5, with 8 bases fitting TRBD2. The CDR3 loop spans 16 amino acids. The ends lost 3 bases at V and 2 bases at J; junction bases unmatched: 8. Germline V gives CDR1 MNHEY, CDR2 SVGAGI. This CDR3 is CASSYLTGGPQETQYF. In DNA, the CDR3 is TGTGCCAGCAGTTATCTGACGGGGGGGCCGCAAGAGACCCAGTACTTC.

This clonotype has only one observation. DNA for the CDR3: TGTGCCAGCACCGTTACTAGCGGGACCTACAATGAGCAGTACTTC. This codes for CASTVTSGTYNEQYF. The chain uses TRBV27 and TRBJ2-1, with 10 bases identical to TRBD2. The end of the DNA aligns better with TRBJ2-7, so the J call may be wrong. Per the germline V gene, CDR1 is MNHEY and CDR2 is SMNVEV (reference sequence). CDR3 size: 15 residues.

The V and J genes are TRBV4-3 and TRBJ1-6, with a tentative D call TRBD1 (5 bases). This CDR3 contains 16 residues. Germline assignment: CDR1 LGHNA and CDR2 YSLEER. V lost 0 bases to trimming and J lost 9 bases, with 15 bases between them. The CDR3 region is CASSQEIGTAGSPLHF. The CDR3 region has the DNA TGCGCCAGCAGCCAAGAAATCGGGACGGCGGGTTCACCCCTCCACTTT.

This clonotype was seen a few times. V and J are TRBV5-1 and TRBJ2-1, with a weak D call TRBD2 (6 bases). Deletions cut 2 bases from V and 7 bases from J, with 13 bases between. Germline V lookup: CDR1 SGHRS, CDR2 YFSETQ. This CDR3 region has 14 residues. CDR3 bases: TGCGCCAGCAGCTTTTCTAGCGTGGGTAATGAGCAGTTCTTC. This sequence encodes CASSFSSVGNEQFF.

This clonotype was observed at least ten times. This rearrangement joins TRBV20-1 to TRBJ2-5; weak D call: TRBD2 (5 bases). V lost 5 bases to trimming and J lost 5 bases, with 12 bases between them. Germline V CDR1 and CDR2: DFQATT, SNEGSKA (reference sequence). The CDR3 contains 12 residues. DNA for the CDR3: TGCAGTGCTGCTCGGGGAGACGAGACCCAGTACTTC. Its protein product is CSAARGDETQYF.

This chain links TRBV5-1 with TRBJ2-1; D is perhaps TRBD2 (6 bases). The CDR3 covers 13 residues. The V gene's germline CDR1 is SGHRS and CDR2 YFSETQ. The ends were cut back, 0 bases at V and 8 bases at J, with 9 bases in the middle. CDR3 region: CASSLGEVYEQFF. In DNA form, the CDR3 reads TGCGCCAGCAGCTTGGGGGAGGTCTATGAGCAGTTCTTC.

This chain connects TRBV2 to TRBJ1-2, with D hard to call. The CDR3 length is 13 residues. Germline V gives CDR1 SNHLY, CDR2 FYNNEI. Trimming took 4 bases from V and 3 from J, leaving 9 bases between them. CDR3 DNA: TGTGCCAGCAGTGCGGCTTCTGACTATGGCTACACCTTC. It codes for CASSAASDYGYTF.

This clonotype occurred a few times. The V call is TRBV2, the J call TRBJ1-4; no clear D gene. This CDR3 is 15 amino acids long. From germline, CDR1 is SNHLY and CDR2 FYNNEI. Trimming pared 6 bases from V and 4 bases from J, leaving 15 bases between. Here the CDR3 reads CASRGGVQVNEKLFF. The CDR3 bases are TGTGCCAGCAGAGGAGGAGTACAAGTTAATGAAAAACTGTTTTTT.

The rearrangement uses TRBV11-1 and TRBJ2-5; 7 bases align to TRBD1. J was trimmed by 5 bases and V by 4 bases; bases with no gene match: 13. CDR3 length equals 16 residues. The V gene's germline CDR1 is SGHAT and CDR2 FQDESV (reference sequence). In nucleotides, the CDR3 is TGTGCCAGCAGCTCCCGAAGGGCCAGGGGGTCGGAGACCCAGTACTTC. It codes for CASSSRRARGSETQYF.

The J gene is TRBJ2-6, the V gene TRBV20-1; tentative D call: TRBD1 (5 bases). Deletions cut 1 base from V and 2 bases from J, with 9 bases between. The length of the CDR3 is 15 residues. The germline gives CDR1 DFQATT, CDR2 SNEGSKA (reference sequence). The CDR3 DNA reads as TGCAGTGCTAGAGTGCCAGGGACTGGGGCCAACGTCCTGACTTTC. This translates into CSARVPGTGANVLTF.

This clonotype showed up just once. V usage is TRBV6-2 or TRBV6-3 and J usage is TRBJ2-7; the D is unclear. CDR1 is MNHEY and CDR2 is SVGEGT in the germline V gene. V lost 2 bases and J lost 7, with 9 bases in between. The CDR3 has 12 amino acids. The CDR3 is CASSYVTGEQYF. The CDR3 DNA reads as TGTGCCAGCAGTTACGTTACCGGGGAGCAGTACTTC.

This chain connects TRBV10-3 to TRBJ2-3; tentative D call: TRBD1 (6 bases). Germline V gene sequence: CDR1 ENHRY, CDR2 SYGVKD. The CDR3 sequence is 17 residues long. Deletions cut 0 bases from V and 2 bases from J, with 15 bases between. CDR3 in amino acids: CAISESGTDSYTDTQYF. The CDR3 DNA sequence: TGTGCCATCAGTGAGTCGGGAACGGACAGTTACACAGATACGCAGTATTTT.

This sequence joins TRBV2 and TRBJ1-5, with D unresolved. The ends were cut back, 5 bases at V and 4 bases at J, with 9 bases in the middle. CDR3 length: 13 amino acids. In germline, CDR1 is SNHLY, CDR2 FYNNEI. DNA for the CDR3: TGTGCCAGCAGTACCCCACCGAATCAGCCCCAGCATTTT. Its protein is CASSTPPNQPQHF.

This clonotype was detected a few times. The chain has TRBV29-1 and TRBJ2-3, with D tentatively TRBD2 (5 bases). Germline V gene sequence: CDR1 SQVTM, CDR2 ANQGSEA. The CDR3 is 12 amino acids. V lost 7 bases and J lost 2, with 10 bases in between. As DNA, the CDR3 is TGCAGCGGAGGGCGGCACACAGATACGCAGTATTTT. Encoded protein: CSGGRHTDTQYF.

In DNA, the CDR3 is TGCAGCGTTCCTGGGGTTAGCAATGAGCAGTTCTTC. The encoded protein is CSVPGVSNEQFF. This chain uses TRBV29-1 with TRBJ2-1; D uncertain. CDR3 length: 12 residues. The germline V gene has CDR1 SQVTM and CDR2 ANQGSEA. Trimming cost V 5 bases and J 6 bases, with 11 bases left between them.

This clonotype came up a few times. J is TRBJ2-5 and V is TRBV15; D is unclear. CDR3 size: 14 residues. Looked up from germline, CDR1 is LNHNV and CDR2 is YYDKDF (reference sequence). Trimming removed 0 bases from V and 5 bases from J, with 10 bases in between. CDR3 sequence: CATSRDEGRETQYF. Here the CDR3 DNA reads TGTGCCACCAGCAGAGATGAAGGGCGGGAGACCCAGTACTTC.

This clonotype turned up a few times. CDR3 in amino acids: CATSRDMPGQGAPNQPQHF. Written as DNA, the CDR3 is TGTGCCACCAGCAGAGATATGCCGGGACAGGGGGCCCCTAATCAGCCCCAGCATTTT. This chain connects TRBV15 to TRBJ1-5; 12 bases align to TRBD1. Trimming removed 0 bases from V and 4 bases from J; junction bases left unmatched: 10. The germline gives CDR1 LNHNV, CDR2 YYDKDF (reference sequence). The CDR3 runs to 19 residues.

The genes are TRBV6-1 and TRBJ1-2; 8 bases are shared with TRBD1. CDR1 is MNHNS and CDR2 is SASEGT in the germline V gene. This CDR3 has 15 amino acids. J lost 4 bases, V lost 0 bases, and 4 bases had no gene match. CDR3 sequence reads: CASSEAWTGLYGYTF. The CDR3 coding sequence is TGTGCCAGCAGTGAAGCGTGGACAGGGCTCTATGGCTACACCTTC.

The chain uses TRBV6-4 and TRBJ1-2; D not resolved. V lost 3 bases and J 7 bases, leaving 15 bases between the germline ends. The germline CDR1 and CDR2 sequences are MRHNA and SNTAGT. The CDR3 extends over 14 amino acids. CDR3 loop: CASSESPALSGYTF. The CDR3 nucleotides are TGTGCCAGCAGTGAAAGTCCAGCGTTAAGTGGCTACACCTTC.

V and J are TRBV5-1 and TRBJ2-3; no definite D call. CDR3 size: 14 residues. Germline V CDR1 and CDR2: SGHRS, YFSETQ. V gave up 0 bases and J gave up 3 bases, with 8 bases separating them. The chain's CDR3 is CASSLEQVTDTQYF. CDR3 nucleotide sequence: TGCGCCAGCAGCTTGGAGCAGGTAACAGATACGCAGTATTTT.

CDR3 nucleotides: TGTGCCAGCAGCCCGGGACCTCCTGGGGGCGATACGCAGTATTTT. It codes for CASSPGPPGGDTQYF. The J gene is TRBJ2-3, the V gene TRBV7-2; a weak D match, TRBD1 (6 bases). The germline gives CDR1 SGHTA, CDR2 FQGNSA. V gave up 5 bases and J gave up 6 bases, with 18 bases separating them. The CDR3 is 15 amino acids.

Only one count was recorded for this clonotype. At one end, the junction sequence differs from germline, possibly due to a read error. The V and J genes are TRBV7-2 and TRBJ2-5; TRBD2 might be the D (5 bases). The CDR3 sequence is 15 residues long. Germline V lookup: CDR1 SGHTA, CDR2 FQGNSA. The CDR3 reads CASSLRSGLQEAQYF. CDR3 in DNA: TGTGCCAGCAGCTTACGAAGCGGCCTACAAGAGGCCCAGTACTTC.

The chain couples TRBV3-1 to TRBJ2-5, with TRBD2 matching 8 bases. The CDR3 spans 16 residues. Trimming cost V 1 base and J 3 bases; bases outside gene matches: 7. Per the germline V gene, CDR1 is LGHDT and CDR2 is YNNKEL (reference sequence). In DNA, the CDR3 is TGTGCCAGCAGCCAAGGTGCGGGCGGGGGGAAAGAGACCCAGTACTTC. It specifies CASSQGAGGGKETQYF.

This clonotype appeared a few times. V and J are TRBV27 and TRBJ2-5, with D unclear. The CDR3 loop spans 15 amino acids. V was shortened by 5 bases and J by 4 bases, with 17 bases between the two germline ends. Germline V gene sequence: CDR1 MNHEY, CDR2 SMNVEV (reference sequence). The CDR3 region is CASSPIPRFVETQYF. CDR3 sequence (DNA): TGTGCCAGCAGTCCCATACCCCGATTCGTAGAGACCCAGTACTTC.

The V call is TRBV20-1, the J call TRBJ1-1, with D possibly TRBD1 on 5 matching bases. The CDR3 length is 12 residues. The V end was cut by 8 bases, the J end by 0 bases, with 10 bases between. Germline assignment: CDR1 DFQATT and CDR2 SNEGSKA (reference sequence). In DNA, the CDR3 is TGCAGTATGGACAACATGAACACTGAAGCTTTCTTT. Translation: CSMDNMNTEAFF.

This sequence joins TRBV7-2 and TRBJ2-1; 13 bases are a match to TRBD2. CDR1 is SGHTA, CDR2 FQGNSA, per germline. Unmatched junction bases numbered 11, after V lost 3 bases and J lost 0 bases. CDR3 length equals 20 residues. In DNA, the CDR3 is TGTGCCAGCAGCTTCTATACGGGACTAGCGGGGACGAGCTCCTACAATGAGCAGTTCTTC. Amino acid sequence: CASSFYTGLAGTSSYNEQFF. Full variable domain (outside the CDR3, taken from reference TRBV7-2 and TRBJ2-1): GAGVSQSPSNKVTEKGKDVELRCDPISGHTALYWYRQSLGQGLEFLIYFQGNSAPDKSGLPSDRFSAERTGGSVSTLTIQRTQQEDSAVYLCASSFYTGLAGTSSYNEQFFGPGTRLTVL.

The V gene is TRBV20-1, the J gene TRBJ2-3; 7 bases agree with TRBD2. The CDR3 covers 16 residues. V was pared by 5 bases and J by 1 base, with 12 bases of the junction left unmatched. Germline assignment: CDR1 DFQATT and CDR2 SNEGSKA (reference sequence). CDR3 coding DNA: TGCAGTGCTTATGGGTTTGGGGGGGTAGGCACAGATACGCAGTATTTT. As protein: CSAYGFGGVGTDTQYF.

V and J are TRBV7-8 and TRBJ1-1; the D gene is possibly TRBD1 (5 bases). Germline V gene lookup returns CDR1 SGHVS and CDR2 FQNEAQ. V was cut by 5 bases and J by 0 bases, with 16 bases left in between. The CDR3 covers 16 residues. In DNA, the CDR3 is TGTGCCAGCAGCGCATCCCCGGGGCAAATGAACACTGAAGCTTTCTTT. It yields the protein CASSASPGQMNTEAFF.

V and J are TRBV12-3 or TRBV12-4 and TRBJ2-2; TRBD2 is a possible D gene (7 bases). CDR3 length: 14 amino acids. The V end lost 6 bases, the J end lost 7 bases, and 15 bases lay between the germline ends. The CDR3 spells CASRRGGADGELFF. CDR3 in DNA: TGTGCCAGCAGACGAGGGGGGGCGGACGGGGAGCTGTTTTTT.

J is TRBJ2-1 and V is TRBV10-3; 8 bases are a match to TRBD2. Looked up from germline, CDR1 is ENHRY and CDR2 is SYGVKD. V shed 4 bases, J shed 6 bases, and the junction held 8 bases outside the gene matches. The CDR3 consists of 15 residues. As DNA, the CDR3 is TGTGCCATCAGTGTGGATAGCGGGGCCCTCAATGAGCAGTTCTTC. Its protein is CAISVDSGALNEQFF.

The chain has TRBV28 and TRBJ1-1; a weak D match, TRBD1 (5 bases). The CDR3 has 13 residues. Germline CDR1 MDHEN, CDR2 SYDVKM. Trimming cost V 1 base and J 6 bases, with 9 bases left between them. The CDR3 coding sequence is TGTGCCAGCAGTTTATCCCCAGGGCCTGAAGCTTTCTTT. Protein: CASSLSPGPEAFF. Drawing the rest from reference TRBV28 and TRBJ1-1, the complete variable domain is DVKVTQSSRYLVKRTGEKVFLECVQDMDHENMFWYRQDPGLGLRLIYFSYDVKMKEKGDIPEGYSVSREKKERFSLILESASTNQTSMYLCASSLSPGPEAFFGQGTRLTVV.

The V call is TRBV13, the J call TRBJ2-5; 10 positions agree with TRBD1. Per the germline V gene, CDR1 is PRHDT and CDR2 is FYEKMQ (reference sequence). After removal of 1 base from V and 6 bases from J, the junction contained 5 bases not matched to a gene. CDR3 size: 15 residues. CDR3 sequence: CASSLATGGAKTQYF. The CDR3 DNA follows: TGTGCCAGCAGCTTAGCGACAGGGGGCGCGAAGACCCAGTACTTC.